A selection of T cell receptor beta chains follows, all from one sample in a study of Graves' ophthalmopathy and Graves' hyperthyroidism. TCRdb itself ran the multiplex PCR reads through MiXCR, one entry per CDR3 protein. The data contain fewer than 400,000 distinct CDR3 sequences, about 16% of them singletons. The sequenced material came from peripheral blood. The source of these receptors is a woman between 18 and 29 years old with Graves' ophthalmopathy. Each CDR3 is given with its conserved first and last residue. A D gene is named only where the DNA matches it firmly. Expanded clones get a size class; other rows say once, few or many, or leave the size out.

v_gene: TRBV20-1
abundance: many
len: 12
j_gene: TRBJ2-7
d_gene: -
CDR3aa: CSVGGSSYEQYF
CDR3nt: TGCAGTGTGGGAGGTAGTTCCTACGAGCAGTACTTC

v_gene: TRBV7-8
abundance: many
len: 16
j_gene: TRBJ2-2
d_gene: -
CDR3aa: CASIKDRFSNTGELFF
CDR3nt: TGTGCCAGCATAAAGGACCGGTTTTCGAACACCGGGGAGCTGTTTTTT

v_gene: TRBV4-3
abundance: few
len: 15
j_gene: TRBJ2-7
d_gene: TRBD1
CDR3aa: CASSQDWTGGDEQYF
CDR3nt: TGCGCCAGCAGCCAAGATTGGACAGGGGGCGACGAGCAGTACTTC

v_gene: TRBV5-8
abundance: many
len: 15
j_gene: TRBJ1-5
d_gene: -
CDR3aa: CASASSRGGNQPQHF
CDR3nt: TGTGCCAGCGCTTCGTCCCGGGGGGGCAATCAGCCCCAGCATTTT

v_gene: TRBV20-1
abundance: many
len: 14
j_gene: TRBJ2-7
d_gene: TRBD2
CDR3aa: CSANGLAATYEQYF
CDR3nt: TGCAGTGCTAATGGACTAGCGGCGACCTACGAGCAGTACTTC

v_gene: TRBV6-1
abundance: -
len: 13
j_gene: TRBJ2-5
d_gene: -
CDR3aa: CASRDTGLETQYF
CDR3nt: TGTGCCAGCAGAGATACAGGGTTAGAGACCCAGTACTTC

v_gene: TRBV11-2
abundance: many
len: 15
j_gene: TRBJ1-2
d_gene: TRBD1
CDR3aa: CASSVHPDRVFGYTF
CDR3nt: TGTGCCAGCTCAGTCCACCCGGACAGGGTATTTGGCTACACCTTC

v_gene: TRBV7-2
abundance: many
len: 16
j_gene: TRBJ2-4
d_gene: -
CDR3aa: CASSRSSMFAKNIQYF
CDR3nt: TGTGCCAGCAGCCGCTCCTCCATGTTTGCCAAAAACATTCAGTACTTC

v_gene: TRBV12-3/TRBV12-4
abundance: many
len: 14
j_gene: TRBJ1-1
d_gene: -
CDR3aa: CASSSREDDREAFF
CDR3nt: TGTGCCAGCAGTTCAAGGGAAGATGACAGGGAAGCTTTCTTT

v_gene: TRBV12-3/TRBV12-4
abundance: -
len: 14
j_gene: TRBJ2-2
d_gene: -
CDR3aa: CASTVDTNTGELFF
CDR3nt: TGTGCCAGCACCGTCGACACGAACACCGGGGAGCTGTTTTTT

v_gene: TRBV6-2/TRBV6-3
abundance: few
len: 15
j_gene: TRBJ1-2
d_gene: TRBD1
CDR3aa: CASRLRTGREYGYTF
CDR3nt: TGTGCCAGCAGGCTCCGGACAGGGCGAGAGTATGGCTACACCTTC

v_gene: TRBV30
abundance: many
len: 16
j_gene: TRBJ1-1
d_gene: -
CDR3aa: CAWSRSSGRKNTEAFF
CDR3nt: TGTGCCTGGAGTCGGTCATCGGGCAGAAAAAACACTGAAGCTTTCTTT

v_gene: TRBV10-3
abundance: many
len: 14
j_gene: TRBJ2-7
d_gene: -
CDR3aa: CAISESSPSYEQYF
CDR3nt: TGTGCCATCAGTGAGTCAAGCCCCTCCTACGAGCAGTACTTC

v_gene: TRBV29-1
abundance: many
len: 11
j_gene: TRBJ1-1
d_gene: TRBD1
CDR3aa: CSVEVGTGVFF
CDR3nt: TGCAGCGTTGAAGTAGGGACAGGGGTTTTCTTT

v_gene: TRBV15
abundance: few
len: 13
j_gene: TRBJ2-5
d_gene: TRBD1
CDR3aa: CATSLNRGETQYF
CDR3nt: TGTGCCACCAGTCTAAACAGGGGAGAGACCCAGTACTTC

v_gene: TRBV12-5
abundance: many
len: 15
j_gene: TRBJ2-2
d_gene: -
CDR3aa: CASGLLWTNTGELFF
CDR3nt: TGTGCTAGTGGTCTGTTGTGGACGAACACCGGGGAGCTGTTTTTT

v_gene: TRBV11-2
abundance: many
len: 15
j_gene: TRBJ1-3
d_gene: TRBD1
CDR3aa: CASSHQGARGNTIYF
CDR3nt: TGTGCCAGCAGCCACCAGGGGGCAAGGGGAAACACCATATATTTT

v_gene: TRBV11-2
abundance: many
len: 16
j_gene: TRBJ2-2
d_gene: -
CDR3aa: CASSLGLLANTGELFF
CDR3nt: TGTGCCAGCAGCTTAGGTTTACTAGCGAACACCGGGGAGCTGTTTTTT

v_gene: TRBV6-9
abundance: many
len: 22
j_gene: TRBJ2-2
d_gene: -
CDR3aa: CASSSIIPGPAIPPREAGELFF
CDR3nt: TGTGCCAGCAGTTCCATAATTCCGGGACCCGCCATTCCCCCTCGTGAGGCCGGGGAGCTGTTTTTT

v_gene: TRBV11-2
abundance: few
len: 15
j_gene: TRBJ2-7
d_gene: -
CDR3aa: CASTIPRGRPYEQYF
CDR3nt: TGTGCCAGCACCATCCCCCGGGGGCGACCCTACGAGCAGTACTTC

v_gene: TRBV6-2/TRBV6-3
abundance: many
len: 19
j_gene: TRBJ2-7
d_gene: TRBD2
CDR3aa: CASSYFAGGLAPWSGEQYF
CDR3nt: TGTGCCAGCAGTTACTTCGCGGGAGGGCTCGCTCCCTGGTCCGGCGAGCAGTACTTC

v_gene: TRBV28
abundance: -
len: 15
j_gene: TRBJ2-5
d_gene: -
CDR3aa: CASSEPTQGAETQYF
CDR3nt: TGTGCCAGCAGTGAGCCGACACAGGGAGCGGAGACCCAGTACTTC

v_gene: TRBV12-3/TRBV12-4
abundance: many
len: 15
j_gene: TRBJ2-5
d_gene: -
CDR3aa: CASSTLAGLGETQYF
CDR3nt: TGTGCCAGCAGTACTCTAGCCGGATTGGGGGAGACCCAGTACTTC

v_gene: TRBV28
abundance: many
len: 14
j_gene: TRBJ1-1
d_gene: -
CDR3aa: CASSLYVGNTEAFF
CDR3nt: TGTGCCAGCAGTTTGTACGTAGGGAACACTGAAGCTTTCTTT

v_gene: TRBV6-1
abundance: many
len: 14
j_gene: TRBJ2-7
d_gene: -
CDR3aa: CASSLPSGTYEQYF
CDR3nt: TGTGCCAGCAGTCTCCCTTCCGGTACCTACGAGCAGTACTTC

v_gene: TRBV7-3
abundance: many
len: 17
j_gene: TRBJ1-2
d_gene: -
CDR3aa: CASSSLTWAVLDYGYTF
CDR3nt: TGTGCCAGCAGCTCTCTTACCTGGGCAGTTTTGGACTATGGCTACACCTTC

v_gene: TRBV7-8
abundance: many
len: 15
j_gene: TRBJ2-7
d_gene: -
CDR3aa: CASSLLMAGAYEQYF
CDR3nt: TGTGCCAGCAGCTTATTGATGGCAGGGGCTTACGAGCAGTACTTC

v_gene: TRBV11-2
abundance: many
len: 13
j_gene: TRBJ2-7
d_gene: -
CDR3aa: CASSLGSDYEQYF
CDR3nt: TGTGCCAGCAGCTTAGGCTCGGACTACGAGCAGTACTTC

v_gene: TRBV30
abundance: many
len: 12
j_gene: TRBJ2-7
d_gene: -
CDR3aa: CAWSSGPSEQYF
CDR3nt: TGTGCCTGGAGTTCAGGACCCTCCGAGCAGTACTTC

v_gene: TRBV11-2
abundance: many
len: 16
j_gene: TRBJ2-2
d_gene: -
CDR3aa: CASSLDGALSVGELFF
CDR3nt: TGTGCCAGCAGCTTAGACGGGGCGTTGTCCGTCGGGGAGCTGTTTTTT

v_gene: TRBV7-6
abundance: many
len: 17
j_gene: TRBJ2-7
d_gene: -
CDR3aa: CASSSLSGPLLPYEQYF
CDR3nt: TGTGCCAGCAGCTCACTTAGTGGGCCCCTCCTCCCCTACGAGCAGTACTTC

v_gene: TRBV6-2/TRBV6-3
abundance: -
len: 16
j_gene: TRBJ2-7
d_gene: TRBD2
CDR3aa: CASSEWLTSGIYEQYF
CDR3nt: TGTGCCAGCAGTGAGTGGCTGACTAGCGGGATTTACGAGCAGTACTTC

v_gene: TRBV6-2/TRBV6-3
abundance: -
len: 12
j_gene: TRBJ2-7
d_gene: -
CDR3aa: CASGMTLYEQYF
CDR3nt: TGTGCCAGCGGAATGACATTGTACGAGCAGTACTTC

v_gene: TRBV13
abundance: many
len: 17
j_gene: TRBJ2-7
d_gene: TRBD2
CDR3aa: CASSSLVGAGVSYEQYF
CDR3nt: TGTGCCAGCAGCTCCCTCGTGGGAGCGGGAGTCTCCTACGAGCAGTACTTC

v_gene: TRBV14
abundance: many
len: 11
j_gene: TRBJ2-7
d_gene: -
CDR3aa: CASSQKHEQYF
CDR3nt: TGTGCCAGCAGCCAGAAGCACGAGCAGTACTTC

v_gene: TRBV5-1
abundance: many
len: 13
j_gene: TRBJ2-7
d_gene: TRBD1
CDR3aa: CASKQGSSYEQYF
CDR3nt: TGCGCCAGCAAACAGGGGAGCTCCTACGAGCAGTACTTC

v_gene: TRBV6-2/TRBV6-3
abundance: -
len: 18
j_gene: TRBJ2-5
d_gene: -
CDR3aa: CASSYSIGRYRRQETQYF
CDR3nt: TGTGCCAGCAGTTACTCGATCGGACGGTACAGGAGACAAGAGACCCAGTACTTC

v_gene: TRBV12-3/TRBV12-4
abundance: many
len: 15
j_gene: TRBJ2-7
d_gene: -
CDR3aa: CASSLGGASLDEQYF
CDR3nt: TGTGCCAGCTCCCTTGGCGGGGCCTCCTTGGACGAGCAGTACTTC

v_gene: TRBV6-2/TRBV6-3
abundance: many
len: 13
j_gene: TRBJ2-7
d_gene: -
CDR3aa: CASSYAAHYEQYF
CDR3nt: TGTGCCAGCAGTTACGCCGCGCACTACGAGCAGTACTTC

v_gene: TRBV24-1
abundance: many
len: 15
j_gene: TRBJ2-7
d_gene: TRBD1
CDR3aa: CATSDTGQGIYEQYF
CDR3nt: TGTGCCACCAGTGATACCGGACAGGGAATCTACGAGCAGTACTTC

v_gene: TRBV7-2
abundance: many
len: 15
j_gene: TRBJ2-5
d_gene: TRBD1
CDR3aa: CASSQRQGALETQYF
CDR3nt: TGTGCCAGCAGCCAGAGACAGGGGGCCCTGGAGACCCAGTACTTC

v_gene: TRBV19
abundance: many
len: 15
j_gene: TRBJ1-2
d_gene: -
CDR3aa: CASSIEQGPVYGYTF
CDR3nt: TGTGCCAGTAGTATAGAGCAGGGGCCTGTCTATGGCTACACCTTC